One sample yielded the 24 T cell receptor beta chains listed below, sequenced in a study of T cells of healthy individuals. TCRdb analysed the 5' RACE reads with MiXCR anew, one entry per CDR3 protein. This sample has some 39,000 distinct CDR3 sequences, with roughly 4.3% found just once. Every receptor here comes from a human donor in good health.

This clonotype was picked up many times. The chain employs TRBV27 and TRBJ2-5, with D perhaps matching TRBD2 (6 bases). In germline, CDR1 is MNHEY, CDR2 SMNVEV (reference sequence). This CDR3 is built from 16 residues. The V and J ends lost 2 bases and 1 base respectively, with 14 bases between them. CDR3 amino acids: CASSLVGSGLQETQYF. The DNA of the CDR3 is TGTGCCAGCAGTTTAGTTGGTAGCGGACTCCAAGAGACCCAGTACTTC.

The gene calls are TRBV2 and TRBJ1-6; 8 bases are a match to TRBD1. CDR1 SNHLY and CDR2 FYNNEI come from the germline V gene. CDR3 length equals 15 residues. V shed 7 bases and J 6 bases; nucleotides not matched to a gene: 8. The CDR3 sequence: CASTRTGSFNSPLHF. CDR3 nucleotide sequence: TGTGCCAGCACCCGGACAGGGTCTTTTAATTCACCCCTCCACTTT.

Ten or more counts support this clonotype. This chain uses TRBV29-1 with TRBJ1-1; TRBD1 might be the D (5 bases). Germline CDR1 and CDR2: SQVTM and ANQGSEA. The CDR3 runs to 16 residues. V lost 5 bases to trimming and J lost 4 bases, with 23 bases between them. Here the CDR3 DNA reads TGCAGCGTTTCCCCCCCGAGGTACAGGACGTTCACTGAAGCTTTCTTT. It yields the protein CSVSPPRYRTFTEAFF.

This clonotype came up many times. The chain has TRBV28 and TRBJ2-7, with 7 bases fitting TRBD2. This CDR3 is 11 amino acids long. Germline lookup yields CDR1 MDHEN and CDR2 SYDVKM. J lost 2 bases, V lost 8 bases, and 0 bases had no gene match. The DNA of the CDR3 is TGTGCCAGCGGACTAGCCTACGAGCAGTACTTC. Its translation: CASGLAYEQYF.

This clonotype showed up just a few times. The rearrangement joins TRBV3-1 to TRBJ1-2; 10 nucleotides match TRBD1. Germline V gives CDR1 LGHDT, CDR2 YNNKEL (reference sequence). The CDR3 is made up of 15 amino acids. J gave up 3 bases and V 1 base, and 2 bases lay outside the gene matches. The chain's CDR3 is CASSQVGQGDYGYTF. The CDR3 DNA reads TGTGCCAGCAGCCAAGTTGGACAGGGGGACTATGGCTACACCTTC.

This clonotype was observed at least ten times. The chain combines TRBV11-3 with TRBJ2-7, with TRBD1 matching over 8 bases. CDR3 length: 15 residues. The V gene's germline CDR1 is SGHNT and CDR2 YENEEA. Losses at the gene ends were 0 bases for V and 3 bases for J; bases not matched to a gene: 4. CDR3 protein: CASSLDPGTGYEQYF. CDR3 bases: TGTGCCAGCAGCTTAGACCCCGGGACAGGCTACGAGCAGTACTTC.

V is TRBV11-2 and J is TRBJ2-4, with 12 nucleotides matching TRBD2. This CDR3 has 15 amino acids. Germline V CDR1 and CDR2: SGHAT, FQNNGV. V was clipped by 0 bases and J by 15 bases; unmatched bases: 9. The CDR3 sequence: CASSLEGLAGWRLYF. For the CDR3, the DNA is TGTGCCAGCAGCTTAGAAGGACTAGCGGGGTGGCGATTGTACTTC. The whole variable domain, filled in from reference TRBV11-2 and TRBJ2-4, reads EAGVAQSPRYKIIEKRQSVAFWCNPISGHATLYWYQQILGQGPKLLIQFQNNGVVDDSQLPKDRFSAERLKGVDSTLKIQPAKLEDSAVYLCASSLEGLAGWRLYFGAGTRLSVL.

The chain has TRBV7-8 and TRBJ2-3, with D possibly being TRBD1 or TRBD2 (6 bases each). This CDR3 comprises 15 residues. V was pared by 6 bases and J by 4 bases, with 17 bases between. Germline V gene sequence: CDR1 SGHVS, CDR2 FQNEAQ. CDR3 sequence reads: CASRERGAEADTQYF. The CDR3 nucleotides are TGTGCCAGCAGAGAGAGGGGGGCCGAGGCAGATACGCAGTATTTT. Complete variable domain (other parts from reference TRBV7-8 and TRBJ2-3): GAGVSQSPRYKVAKRGQDVALRCDPISGHVSLFWYQQALGQGPEFLTYFQNEAQLDKSGLPSDRFFAERPEGSVSTLKIQRTQQEDSAVYLCASRERGAEADTQYFGPGTRLTVL.

This clonotype has a handful of counts. This chain joins TRBV4-1 and TRBJ2-2; D not certain. Per germline, CDR1 MGHRA and CDR2 YSYEKL. V lost 0 bases to trimming and J lost 9 bases, with 14 bases between them. This CDR3 region has 15 residues. The CDR3 reads CASSQEYGVPRELFF. Written as DNA, the CDR3 is TGCGCCAGCAGCCAAGAGTATGGCGTGCCCCGGGAGCTGTTTTTT.

This clonotype was seen only a few times. The chain uses TRBV5-1 and TRBJ1-1, with 7 positions matching TRBD1. Per germline, CDR1 SGHRS and CDR2 YFSETQ. V lost 0 bases, J lost 5 bases, and 7 bases stayed unmatched. This CDR3 contains 15 residues. The CDR3, as DNA: TGCGCCAGCAGCTTGGGCACAGGGGTGGGAACTGAAGCTTTCTTT. This gives the protein CASSLGTGVGTEAFF.

J is TRBJ1-5 and V is TRBV10-3; possible D gene TRBD1, 5 bases. Between the trimmed V and J ends, which lost 2 bases and 4 bases, there was a span of 6 bases. The CDR3 sequence is 13 residues long. Germline lookup yields CDR1 ENHRY and CDR2 SYGVKD. The CDR3 sequence is CAISEGGNQPQHF. CDR3 in DNA: TGTGCCATCAGTGAGGGGGGGAATCAGCCCCAGCATTTT.

The sample holds many counts of this clonotype. This chain uses TRBV5-1 with TRBJ1-1, with a possible D match to TRBD1 (5 bases). The CDR3 runs to 13 residues. V lost 5 bases to trimming and J lost 1 base, with 9 bases between them. Germline lookup yields CDR1 SGHRS and CDR2 YFSETQ. DNA of the CDR3: TGCGCCAGCAGAGCAACAGGGAACACTGAAGCTTTCTTT. It encodes CASRATGNTEAFF. The whole variable domain, filled in from reference TRBV5-1 and TRBJ1-1, reads KAGVTQTPRYLIKTRGQQVTLSCSPISGHRSVSWYQQTPGQGLQFLFEYFSETQRNKGNFPGRFSGRQFSNSRSEMNVSTLELGDSALYLCASRATGNTEAFFGQGTRLTVV.

This clonotype was detected many times. The rearrangement uses TRBV20-1 and TRBJ1-5; D remains ambiguous. Germline loops: CDR1 DFQATT, CDR2 SNEGSKA (reference sequence). The V end was cut by 4 bases, the J end by 5 bases, with 15 bases between. This CDR3 has 14 residues. The CDR3 spells CSATLMKGHQPQHF. Written as DNA, the CDR3 is TGCAGTGCTACCCTAATGAAGGGCCATCAGCCCCAGCATTTT.

This clonotype was recorded many times. The V and J genes are TRBV7-2 and TRBJ1-2; tentatively, D is TRBD1 (5 bases). Germline assignment: CDR1 SGHTA and CDR2 FQGNSA. The CDR3 is 15 residues long. Trimming cost V 5 bases and J 8 bases, with 21 bases left between them. This chain's CDR3 is CASSPRGGDVGGYTF. For the CDR3, the DNA is TGTGCCAGCAGCCCCCGTGGGGGGGACGTCGGCGGCTACACCTTC.

About this clonotype itself: At one end, the junction sequence differs from germline, possibly due to a read error. CDR3 nucleotide sequence: TGCGCCACCAGCCCCGTGGGCCTCACTGAAGCTTTCTTT. Translated, it gives CATSPVGLTEAFF. The chain employs TRBV4-1 and TRBJ1-1; D uncertain. This CDR3 contains 13 residues. Germline loops: CDR1 MGHRA, CDR2 YSYEKL.

This clonotype was counted many times. V and J are TRBV12-3 or TRBV12-4 and TRBJ1-1; D is unclear. This CDR3 has 14 amino acids. V was shortened by 6 bases and J by 4 bases, with 15 bases between the two germline ends. The CDR3 nucleotides are TGTGCCAGCAGCCCCCTCGTGATGGGCACTGAAGCTTTCTTT. Translation: CASSPLVMGTEAFF.

The J gene is TRBJ1-2, the V gene TRBV9; possible D gene TRBD1, 5 bases. The CDR3 contains 15 residues. Trimming took off 0 bases at V and 1 base at J, with 10 bases between the two ends. Germline V gene lookup returns CDR1 SGDLS and CDR2 YYNGEE. In DNA, the CDR3 is TGTGCCAGCAGCGTAGAAGGGGACGTTAACTATGGCTACACCTTC. Amino acids: CASSVEGDVNYGYTF.

This clonotype has more than one count but fewer than ten. The chain couples TRBV9 to TRBJ2-1, with TRBD1 identical over 7 bases. V dropped 6 bases and J dropped 4; count of bases not matched to a gene: 10. The CDR3 runs to 15 residues. In germline, CDR1 is SGDLS, CDR2 YYNGEE. This chain's CDR3 is CASNAGTDTYNEQFF. The CDR3 coding sequence is TGTGCCAGCAACGCCGGGACAGACACTTACAATGAGCAGTTCTTC.

This clonotype was counted many times. The chain is built from TRBV12-3 or TRBV12-4 and TRBJ1-4; 8 nucleotides line up with TRBD1. V gave up 5 bases and J gave up 7 bases; unmatched junction bases: 9. The length of the CDR3 is 15 residues. The CDR3 bases are TGTGCCAGCAGTCCGACCGACAGGGGAGGTGAAAAACTGTTTTTT. Its protein product is CASSPTDRGGEKLFF.

At least ten counts were recorded for this clonotype. The chain carries TRBV14 and TRBJ1-1, with a tentative D call TRBD1 (5 bases). Trimming pared 1 base from V and 10 bases from J, leaving 13 bases between. Per germline, CDR1 SGHDN and CDR2 FVKESK. The CDR3 contains 13 residues. The CDR3 region is CASSQAGTGGAFF. Written as DNA, the CDR3 is TGTGCCAGCAGCCAAGCCGGGACGGGAGGAGCTTTCTTT.

There are many counts of this clonotype. The chain carries TRBV6-5 and TRBJ2-1, with TRBD2 matching over 11 bases. The CDR3 consists of 14 residues. V gave up 4 bases and J gave up 10 bases; unmatched junction bases: 6. The germline V gene has CDR1 MNHEY and CDR2 SVGAGI. CDR3 in amino acids: CASSFPGLAAEQFF. The CDR3 nucleotides are TGTGCCAGCAGTTTTCCGGGACTAGCGGCGGAGCAGTTCTTC.

This clonotype came up many times. As DNA, the CDR3 is TGTGCCAGCAGCTCCAAGAGCGGGTCCTACAATGAGCAGTTCTTC. This gives the protein CASSSKSGSYNEQFF. The genes are TRBV11-1 and TRBJ2-1, with a tentative D call TRBD2 (6 bases). Germline CDR1 SGHAT, CDR2 FQDESV (reference sequence). V dropped 4 bases and J dropped 1 base, with 11 bases sitting between them. This CDR3 region has 15 residues.

J is TRBJ2-7 and V is TRBV5-1; D may be TRBD1 or TRBD2 (5 bases each). The CDR3 spans 12 residues. V was clipped by 2 bases and J by 6 bases, with 9 bases between them. CDR1 and CDR2 from the germline V gene are SGHRS and YFSETQ. CDR3 sequence: CASSFEGIEQYF. CDR3 in DNA: TGCGCCAGCAGCTTCGAGGGGATCGAGCAGTACTTC.

In its sample, this clonotype was seen many times. DNA of the CDR3: TGCAGTGCTAGTCTGGATGGGGCCTACAATGAGCAGTTCTTC. Translation gives CSASLDGAYNEQFF. V usage is TRBV20-1 and J usage is TRBJ2-1; D not certain. Between the trimmed V and J ends, which lost 3 bases and 2 bases, there was a span of 11 bases. CDR3 length equals 14 residues. Per germline, CDR1 DFQATT and CDR2 SNEGSKA (reference sequence).